The T cell receptor (beta chain) described here comes from a study of vaccination effects on CD4 cells after COVID-19. Whole-study findings and limits: Clonal contraction was marked in infection- and vaccine-induced clones late after vaccination.

Sequencing followed a ViraFEST assay step that expanded antigen-specific CD4+ T cells with viral peptide pools. With nine to eleven days of culture completed, CD4+ T cells were isolated. Two doses of BNT162b2 or mRNA-1273 vaccine were administered to participants. Supplemented with approximately 10 IU/ml IL-2 and 10 ug/ml peptides, two million PBMC per well were kept in culture. Germline V gives CDR1 SGHTA, CDR2 FQGNSA. CDR3 size: 14 residues. Between the trimmed V and J ends, which lost 1 base and 1 base, there was a span of 7 bases. Comment on this clone: Its antigen is still unknown.

Here immunoSEQ multiplex PCR was the method, and the copy in TCRdb shows in-frame clones only, minus some. The sample has under 40,000 clones; approximately 84% are singletons. The chain uses TRBV7-2 and TRBJ2-5; no clear D. This receptor was obtained from a human donor who received a COVID-19 vaccine. Some clones in this sample may be carry-over from other donors' samples. The material was CD4+ T cells from PBMCs cultured with HCoV-NL63 spike peptides, obtained after COVID-19 vaccination. CDR3 DNA: TGTGCCAGCAGCTTAGTACGGTCCCAAGAGACCCAGTACTTC. Its protein is CASSLVRSQETQYF.